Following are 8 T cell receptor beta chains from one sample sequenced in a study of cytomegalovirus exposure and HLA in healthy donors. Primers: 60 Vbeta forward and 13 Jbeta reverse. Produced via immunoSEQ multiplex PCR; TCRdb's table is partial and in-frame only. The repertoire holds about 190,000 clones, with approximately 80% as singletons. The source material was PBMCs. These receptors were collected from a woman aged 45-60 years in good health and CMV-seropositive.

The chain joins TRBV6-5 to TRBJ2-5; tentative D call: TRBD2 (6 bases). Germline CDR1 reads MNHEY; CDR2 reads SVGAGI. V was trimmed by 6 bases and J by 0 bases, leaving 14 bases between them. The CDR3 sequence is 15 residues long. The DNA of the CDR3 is TGTGCCAGCAGCCCCTTGGGGAGGTACCAAGAGACCCAGTACTTC. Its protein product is CASSPLGRYQETQYF.

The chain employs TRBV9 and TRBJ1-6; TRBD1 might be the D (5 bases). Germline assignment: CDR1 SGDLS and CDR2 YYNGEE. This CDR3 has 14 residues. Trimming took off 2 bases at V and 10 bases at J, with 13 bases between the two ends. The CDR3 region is CASSVQGFGSPLHF. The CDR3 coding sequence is TGTGCCAGCAGCGTCCAGGGATTCGGGTCACCCCTCCACTTT. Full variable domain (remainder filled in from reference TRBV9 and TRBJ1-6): DSGVTQTPKHLITATGQRVTLRCSPRSGDLSVYWYQQSLDQGLQFLIQYYNGEERAKGNILERFSAQQFPDLHSELNLSSLELGDSALYFCASSVQGFGSPLHFGNGTRLTVT.

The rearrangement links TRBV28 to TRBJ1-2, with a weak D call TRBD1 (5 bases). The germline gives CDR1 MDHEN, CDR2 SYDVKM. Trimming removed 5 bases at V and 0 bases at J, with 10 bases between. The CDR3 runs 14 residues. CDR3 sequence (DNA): TGTGCCAGCAGTATTCAGGGTTCTAACTATGGCTACACCTTC. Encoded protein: CASSIQGSNYGYTF.

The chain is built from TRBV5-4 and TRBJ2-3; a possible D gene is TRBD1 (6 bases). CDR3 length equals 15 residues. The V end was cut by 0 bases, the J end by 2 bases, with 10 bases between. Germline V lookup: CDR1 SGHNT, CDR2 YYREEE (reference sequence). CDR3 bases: TGTGCCAGCAGCTTGGTGGGGGCAAACACAGATACGCAGTATTTT. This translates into CASSLVGANTDTQYF.

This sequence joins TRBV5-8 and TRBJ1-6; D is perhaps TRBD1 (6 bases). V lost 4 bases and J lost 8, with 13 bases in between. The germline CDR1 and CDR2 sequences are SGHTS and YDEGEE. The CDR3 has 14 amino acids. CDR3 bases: TGTGCCAGCAGCGGGGGGGAGGGGGATTCACCCCTCCACTTT. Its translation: CASSGGEGDSPLHF.

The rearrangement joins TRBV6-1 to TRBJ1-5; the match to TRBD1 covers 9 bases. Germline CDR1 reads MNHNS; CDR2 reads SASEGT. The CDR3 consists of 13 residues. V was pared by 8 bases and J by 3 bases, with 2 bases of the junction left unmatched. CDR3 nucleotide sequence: TGTGCCAGCGGGACAGGGATCAATCAGCCCCAGCATTTT. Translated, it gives CASGTGINQPQHF.

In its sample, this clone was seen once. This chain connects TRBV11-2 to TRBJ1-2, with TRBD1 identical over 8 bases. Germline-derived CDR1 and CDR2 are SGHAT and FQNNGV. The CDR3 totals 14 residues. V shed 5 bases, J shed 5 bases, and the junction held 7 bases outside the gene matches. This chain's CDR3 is CASSATTGGYGYTF. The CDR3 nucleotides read TGTGCCAGCAGCGCCACTACAGGGGGGTATGGCTACACCTTC.

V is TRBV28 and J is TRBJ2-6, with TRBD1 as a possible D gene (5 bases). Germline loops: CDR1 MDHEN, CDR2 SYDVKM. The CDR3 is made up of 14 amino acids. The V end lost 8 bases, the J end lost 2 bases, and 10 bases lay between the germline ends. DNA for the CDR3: TGTGCCAGCGGGCAGGGAACTGGGGCCAACGTCCTGACTTTC. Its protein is CASGQGTGANVLTF.